This T cell receptor (beta chain) derives from a study of T cells after yellow fever vaccination. MiXCR, applied by TCRdb to the 5' RACE reads, yields one record per CDR3 protein. Here the sample spans approximately 250,000 distinct CDR3 sequences, roughly 6.2% being singletons. The germline gives CDR1 MGHDK, CDR2 SYGVNS. This CDR3 comprises 11 residues. The V and J ends lost 4 bases and 13 bases respectively, with 11 bases between them. The rearrangement uses TRBV25-1 and TRBJ2-1; D might be TRBD1 or TRBD2, each matching 5 bases. The material sequenced was CD4+ T cells sorted from PBMCs, taken on the day of the yellow fever booster vaccination. This receptor was obtained from a young man who received the YFV17D yellow fever vaccine. CDR3 DNA: TGTGCCAGCAGTGCAATCAGGGACCAGTTCTTC. As protein: CASSAIRDQFF.